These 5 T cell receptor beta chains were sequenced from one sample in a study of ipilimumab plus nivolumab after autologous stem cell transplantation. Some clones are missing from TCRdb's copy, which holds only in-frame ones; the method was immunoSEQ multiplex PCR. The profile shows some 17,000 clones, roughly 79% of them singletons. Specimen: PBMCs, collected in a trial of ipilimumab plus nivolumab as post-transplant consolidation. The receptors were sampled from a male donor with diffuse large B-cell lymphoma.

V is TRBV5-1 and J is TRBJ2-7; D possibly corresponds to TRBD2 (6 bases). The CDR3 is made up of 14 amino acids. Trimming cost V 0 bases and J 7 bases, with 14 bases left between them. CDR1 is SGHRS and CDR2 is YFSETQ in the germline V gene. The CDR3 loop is CASSLGDPAGEQYF. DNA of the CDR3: TGCGCCAGCAGCTTGGGAGACCCCGCGGGGGAGCAGTACTTC. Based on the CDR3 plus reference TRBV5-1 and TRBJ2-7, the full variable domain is KAGVTQTPRYLIKTRGQQVTLSCSPISGHRSVSWYQQTPGQGLQFLFEYFSETQRNKGNFPGRFSGRQFSNSRSEMNVSTLELGDSALYLCASSLGDPAGEQYFGPGTRLTVT.

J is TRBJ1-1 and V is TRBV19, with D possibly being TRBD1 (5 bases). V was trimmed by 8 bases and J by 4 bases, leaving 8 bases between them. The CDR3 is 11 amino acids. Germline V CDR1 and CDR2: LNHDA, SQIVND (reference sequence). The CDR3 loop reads CASGAVTEAFF. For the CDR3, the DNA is TGTGCCAGTGGGGCCGTCACTGAAGCTTTCTTT.

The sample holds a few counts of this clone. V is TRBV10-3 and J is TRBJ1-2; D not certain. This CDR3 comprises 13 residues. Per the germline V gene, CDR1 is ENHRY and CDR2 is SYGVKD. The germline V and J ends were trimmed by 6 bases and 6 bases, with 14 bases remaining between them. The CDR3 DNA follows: TGTGCCATCAGGGCCACCGGCGGCGATGGCTACACCTTC. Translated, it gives CAIRATGGDGYTF.

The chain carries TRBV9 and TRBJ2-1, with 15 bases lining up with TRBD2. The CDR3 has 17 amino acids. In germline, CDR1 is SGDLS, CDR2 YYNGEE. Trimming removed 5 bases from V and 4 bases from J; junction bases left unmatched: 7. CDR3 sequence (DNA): TGTGCCAGCAGTTCGGGACTAGCGGGGGGCCTATACAATGAGCAGTTCTTC. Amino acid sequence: CASSSGLAGGLYNEQFF.

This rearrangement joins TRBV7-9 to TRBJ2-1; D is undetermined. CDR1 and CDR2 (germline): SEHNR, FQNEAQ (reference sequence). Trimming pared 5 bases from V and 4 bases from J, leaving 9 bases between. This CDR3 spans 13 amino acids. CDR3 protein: CASSPRLYNEQFF. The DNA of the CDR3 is TGTGCCAGCAGCCCCCGGCTTTACAATGAGCAGTTCTTC.